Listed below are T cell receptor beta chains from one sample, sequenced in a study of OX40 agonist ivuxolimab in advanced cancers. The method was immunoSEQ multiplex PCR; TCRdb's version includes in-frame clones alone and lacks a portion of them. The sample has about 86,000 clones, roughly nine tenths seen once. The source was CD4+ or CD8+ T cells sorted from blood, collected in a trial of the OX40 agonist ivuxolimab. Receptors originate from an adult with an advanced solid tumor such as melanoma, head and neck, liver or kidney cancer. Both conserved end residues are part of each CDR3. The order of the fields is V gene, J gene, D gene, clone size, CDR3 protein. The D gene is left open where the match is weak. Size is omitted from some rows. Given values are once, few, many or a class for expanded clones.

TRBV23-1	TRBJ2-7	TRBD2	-	CASSRLGLAGGPLCYEQYF
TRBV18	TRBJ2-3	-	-	CASSLGPSTDTQYF
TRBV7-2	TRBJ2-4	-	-	CASSLRERLAKNIQYF
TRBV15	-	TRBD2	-	CATSSLTSGSYEQYF
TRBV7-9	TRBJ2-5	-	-	CASSPILTQYF
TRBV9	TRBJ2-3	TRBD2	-	CASSVGGRAGTDTQYF
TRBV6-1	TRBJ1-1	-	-	CASPSGGTEAFF
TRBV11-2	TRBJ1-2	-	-	CASSFRDGYTF
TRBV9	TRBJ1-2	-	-	CASSVDTEHGYTF
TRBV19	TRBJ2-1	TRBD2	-	CASTSGSASYNEQFF
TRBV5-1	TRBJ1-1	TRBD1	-	CASSLNRGGTEAFF
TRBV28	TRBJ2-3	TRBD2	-	CASSFREGWPDTQYF
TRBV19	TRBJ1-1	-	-	CASSISRGGLAFF
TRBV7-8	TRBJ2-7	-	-	CASSLDGHEQYF
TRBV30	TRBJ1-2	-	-	CAWSGWEGTRANYGYTF
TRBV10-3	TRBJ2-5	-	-	CAISGTSSGQETQYF
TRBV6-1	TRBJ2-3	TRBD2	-	CASSEITSGFHPDTQYF
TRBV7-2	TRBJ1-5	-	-	CASRPYSNQPQHF
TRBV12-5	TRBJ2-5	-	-	CASGLTFSAQETQYF
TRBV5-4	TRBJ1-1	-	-	CASSLAGQDNTEAFF
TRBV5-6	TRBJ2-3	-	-	CASSLKLLASSTDTQYF
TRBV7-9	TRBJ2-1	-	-	CASTTGNEQFF
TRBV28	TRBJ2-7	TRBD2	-	CASSSGGTSPYEQYF
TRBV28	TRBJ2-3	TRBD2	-	CASSSVAGAQDTQYF
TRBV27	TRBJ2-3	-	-	CASSKTTDTQYF
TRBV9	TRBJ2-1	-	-	CASSARVGPMGDNEQFF
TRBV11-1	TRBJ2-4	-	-	CASSLQGAKNIQYF
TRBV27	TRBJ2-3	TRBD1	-	CASSFRGIADTQYF
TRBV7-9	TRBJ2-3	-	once	CASSHRDFSSRTDTQYF
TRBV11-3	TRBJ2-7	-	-	CASSRQGGSYEQYF
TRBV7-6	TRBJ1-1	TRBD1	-	CASSLTGGSMNTEAFF
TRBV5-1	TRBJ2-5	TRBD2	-	CASSFGSGGPPETQYF
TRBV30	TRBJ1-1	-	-	CAWSEGGGWTEAFF
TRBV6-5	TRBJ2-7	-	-	CASSYSQDSYEQYF
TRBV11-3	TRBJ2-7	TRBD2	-	CASSLGSLGSGRLYEQYF
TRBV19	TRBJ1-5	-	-	CASSRDGSNQPQHF
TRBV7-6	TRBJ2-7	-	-	CASSLGVSYEQYF
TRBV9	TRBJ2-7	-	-	CASSAGGARHLDEQYF
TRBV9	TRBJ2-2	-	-	CASTREGGGGTGELFF
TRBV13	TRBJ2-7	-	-	CASSLGGYEQYF
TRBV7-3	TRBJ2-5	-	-	CASSTGTLSPQETQYF
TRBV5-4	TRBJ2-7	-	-	CASSPPTAFPYEQYF
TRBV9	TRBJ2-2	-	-	CASSGSTGELFF
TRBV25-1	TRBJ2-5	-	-	CASSEEETWYQETQYF
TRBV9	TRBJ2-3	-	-	CASSVGAAPLADTQYF
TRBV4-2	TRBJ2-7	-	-	CASSQEAGSSYEQYF
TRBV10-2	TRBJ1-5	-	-	CASSELNQPQHF
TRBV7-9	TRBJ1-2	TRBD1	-	CASSSKGTGLSRYGYTF
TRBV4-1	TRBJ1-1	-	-	CASSQGVSDTEAFF
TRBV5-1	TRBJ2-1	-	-	CASSLSHSYNEQFF